The 15 T cell receptor beta chains below all came from one sample that was sequenced in a study of blood T cell repertoires in COVID-19. TCRdb keeps only in-frame clones here, not all; method: immunoSEQ multiplex PCR. The sample has some 400,000 clones, about 87% seen once. Input material: peripheral blood. The receptors derive from a human donor in a cohort sampled during active COVID-19.

This sequence joins TRBV7-8 and TRBJ2-7; 10 nucleotides agree with TRBD2. Unmatched junction bases numbered 13, after V lost 5 bases and J lost 6 bases. This CDR3 has 16 amino acids. CDR1 is SGHVS, CDR2 FQNEAQ, per germline. The chain's CDR3 is CASSHGGLAGVREQYF. Here the CDR3 DNA reads TGTGCCAGCAGCCATGGCGGCCTAGCGGGAGTCCGCGAGCAGTACTTC.

The V and J genes are TRBV10-2 and TRBJ1-1; TRBD1 matches 9 bases. The CDR3 extends over 14 amino acids. Germline V gives CDR1 WSHSY, CDR2 SAAADI. V shed 3 bases and J 11 bases; nucleotides not matched to a gene: 10. CDR3: CASSERDRDLRAFF. The CDR3 nucleotides are TGCGCCAGCAGTGAACGGGACAGGGATTTGCGGGCTTTCTTT.

The rearrangement links TRBV5-1 to TRBJ2-7, with unresolved D. Looked up from germline, CDR1 is SGHRS and CDR2 is YFSETQ. V was pared by 0 bases and J by 4 bases, with 5 bases between. The CDR3 loop spans 12 amino acids. The CDR3 here is CASSLDVYEQYF. Here the CDR3 DNA reads TGCGCCAGCAGCTTGGATGTATACGAGCAGTACTTC.

The V gene is TRBV6-2 or TRBV6-3, the J gene TRBJ2-3; possible D gene TRBD2, 5 bases. The CDR3 has 15 amino acids. The V gene's germline CDR1 is MNHEY and CDR2 SVGEGT. Between the trimmed V and J ends, which lost 5 bases and 0 bases, there was a span of 12 bases. In DNA, the CDR3 is TGTGCCAGCAGTAGTCGGACTTCTAGCACAGATACGCAGTATTTT. The encoded protein is CASSSRTSSTDTQYF.

This clone was counted between two and nine times. The rearrangement links TRBV11-2 to TRBJ1-3; possible D gene TRBD1, 6 bases. V dropped 4 bases and J dropped 2 bases, with 9 bases sitting between them. The germline CDR1 and CDR2 sequences are SGHAT and FQNNGV. The CDR3 has 14 residues. This CDR3 is CASSSYRAGNTIYF. CDR3 bases: TGTGCCAGCAGCTCGTACAGGGCTGGAAACACCATATATTTT.

V usage is TRBV5-1 and J usage is TRBJ2-6; D may be TRBD2 (6 bases). There are 16 residues in the CDR3. Germline V gene data show CDR1 as SGHRS and CDR2 as YFSETQ. V was shortened by 0 bases and J by 2 bases, with 9 bases between the two germline ends. The CDR3 spells CASSLAGGAGANVLTF. CDR3 sequence (DNA): TGCGCCAGCAGCTTGGCCGGAGGGGCTGGGGCCAACGTCCTGACTTTC. Together with reference TRBV5-1 and TRBJ2-6, the CDR3 gives the full variable domain: KAGVTQTPRYLIKTRGQQVTLSCSPISGHRSVSWYQQTPGQGLQFLFEYFSETQRNKGNFPGRFSGRQFSNSRSEMNVSTLELGDSALYLCASSLAGGAGANVLTFGAGSRLTVL.

The table lists this clone with a count of one. The CDR3 DNA reads TGTGCCAGTAGTATAGTTTCAAGCGGTCTCGAAAACATTCAGTACTTC. Protein sequence: CASSIVSSGLENIQYF. The chain joins TRBV19 to TRBJ2-4, with D perhaps TRBD2 (5 bases). Germline V gene data show CDR1 as LNHDA and CDR2 as SQIVND (reference sequence). CDR3 size: 16 residues. Trimming stripped 1 base from V and 5 bases from J, with 15 bases between.

CDR3 region: CASSPGTEKLFF. In nucleotides, the CDR3 is TGCGCCAGCAGCCCCGGGACAGAAAAACTGTTTTTT. J is TRBJ1-4 and V is TRBV10-1, with a tentative D call TRBD1 (6 bases). CDR3 size: 12 residues. V was clipped by 6 bases and J by 8 bases, with 10 bases between them. Germline CDR1 reads WNHNN; CDR2 reads SYGVQD (reference sequence).

The genes are TRBV6-6 and TRBJ1-2, with a tentative D call TRBD1 (5 bases). In germline, CDR1 is MNHNY, CDR2 SVGAGI (reference sequence). Trimming took 3 bases from V and 7 from J, leaving 21 bases between them. The CDR3 spans 16 residues. The DNA of the CDR3 is TGTGCCAGCAGTTATGCAGGAGTAGGGGAGGTGGGTGGCTACACCTTC. Residues: CASSYAGVGEVGGYTF.

This chain links TRBV6-1 with TRBJ2-2; a possible D gene is TRBD2 (7 bases). Looked up from germline, CDR1 is MNHNS and CDR2 is SASEGT. The V and J ends lost 2 bases and 0 bases respectively, with 28 bases between them. The CDR3 has 22 residues. The CDR3 sequence: CASSEYKGGLTGGPSNTGELFF. CDR3 coding DNA: TGTGCCAGCAGTGAATATAAGGGGGGATTAACGGGAGGACCCTCGAACACCGGGGAGCTGTTTTTT.

This clone was seen only once. CDR3 sequence reads: CATSRQRGQVYGYTF. The CDR3 nucleotides read TGTGCCACCAGCAGGCAAAGGGGACAGGTCTATGGCTACACCTTC. The rearrangement uses TRBV15 and TRBJ1-2; 8 bases match TRBD1. V was clipped by 3 bases and J by 4 bases; unmatched bases: 7. Germline V gives CDR1 LNHNV, CDR2 YYDKDF (reference sequence). The CDR3 covers 15 residues.

V usage is TRBV7-9 and J usage is TRBJ2-5; TRBD1 is a possible D gene (6 bases). CDR3 length: 15 residues. V lost 2 bases and J lost 2, with 12 bases in between. From germline, CDR1 is SEHNR and CDR2 FQNEAQ (reference sequence). CDR3 bases: TGTGCCAGCAGCTTACCTACAGGGATGCAAGAGACCCAGTACTTC. This sequence encodes CASSLPTGMQETQYF.

The gene calls are TRBV11-2 and TRBJ1-1, with D maybe TRBD1 (5 bases). V lost 5 bases, J lost 11 bases, and 15 bases lay in between. The CDR3 consists of 12 residues. CDR1 is SGHAT and CDR2 is FQNNGV in the germline V gene. CDR3 loop: CASSNQGFDAFF. As DNA, the CDR3 is TGTGCCAGCAGCAACCAGGGTTTTGATGCTTTCTTT.

This chain links TRBV6-1 with TRBJ1-2, with 9 bases lining up with TRBD1. The CDR3 length is 17 residues. Germline V lookup: CDR1 MNHNS, CDR2 SASEGT. V dropped 1 base and J dropped 4; count of bases not matched to a gene: 10. CDR3 sequence reads: CASSEVIGTGSGYGYTF. In DNA form, the CDR3 reads TGTGCCAGCAGTGAAGTCATCGGGACAGGGAGTGGCTATGGCTACACCTTC.

The V call is TRBV10-2, the J call TRBJ1-2, with 8 nucleotides matching TRBD1. Germline CDR1 reads WSHSY; CDR2 reads SAAADI. The V segment lost 6 bases and the J segment 4 bases; nucleotides outside the gene matches: 10. The CDR3 covers 15 residues. The CDR3 here is CASRRQQGASYGYTF. CDR3 in DNA: TGCGCCAGCAGGAGGCAGCAGGGGGCGAGCTATGGCTACACCTTC.